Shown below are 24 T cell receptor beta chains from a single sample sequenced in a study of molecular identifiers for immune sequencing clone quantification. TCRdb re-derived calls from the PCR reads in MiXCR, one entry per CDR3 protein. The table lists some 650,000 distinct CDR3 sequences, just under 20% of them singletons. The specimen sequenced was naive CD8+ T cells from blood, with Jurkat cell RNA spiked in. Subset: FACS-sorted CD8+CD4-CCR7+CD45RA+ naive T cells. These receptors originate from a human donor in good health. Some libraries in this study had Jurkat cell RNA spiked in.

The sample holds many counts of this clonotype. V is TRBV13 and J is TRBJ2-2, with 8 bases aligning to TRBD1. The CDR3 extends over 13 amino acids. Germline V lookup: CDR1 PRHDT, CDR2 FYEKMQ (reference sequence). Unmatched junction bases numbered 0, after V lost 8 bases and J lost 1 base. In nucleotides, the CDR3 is TGTGCCAGCGGACAGGGGAACACCGGGGAGCTGTTTTTT. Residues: CASGQGNTGELFF. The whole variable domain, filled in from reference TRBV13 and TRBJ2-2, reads AAGVIQSPRHLIKEKRETATLKCYPIPRHDTVYWYQQGPGQDPQFLISFYEKMQSDKGSIPDRFSAQQFSDYHSELNMSSLELGDSALYFCASGQGNTGELFFGEGSRLTVL.

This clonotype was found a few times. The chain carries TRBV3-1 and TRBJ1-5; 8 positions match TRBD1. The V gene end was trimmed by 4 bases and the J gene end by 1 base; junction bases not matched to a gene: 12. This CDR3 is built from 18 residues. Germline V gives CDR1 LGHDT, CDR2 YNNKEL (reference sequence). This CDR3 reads CASSPGTGPYLSNQPQHF. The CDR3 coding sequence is TGTGCCAGCAGCCCCGGGACAGGTCCCTACCTAAGCAATCAGCCCCAGCATTTT.

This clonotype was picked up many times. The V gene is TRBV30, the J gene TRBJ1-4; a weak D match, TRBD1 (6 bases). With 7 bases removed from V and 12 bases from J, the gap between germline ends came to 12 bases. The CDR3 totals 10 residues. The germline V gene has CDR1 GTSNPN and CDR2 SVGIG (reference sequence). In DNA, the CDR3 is TGTGCCTCCCGGGACAAGGAACTGTTTTTT. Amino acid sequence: CASRDKELFF.

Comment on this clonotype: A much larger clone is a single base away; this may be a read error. The CDR3 reads CAWSEGAFVSYEQYF. Written as DNA, the CDR3 is TGTGCCTGGAGTGAGGGGGCGTTTGTATCCTACGAGCAGTACTTC. The chain carries TRBV30 and TRBJ2-7; 7 bases match TRBD1. CDR1 is GTSNPN and CDR2 is SVGIG in the germline V gene (reference sequence). The CDR3 spans 15 residues. V shed 1 base, J shed 1 base, and the junction held 7 bases outside the gene matches.

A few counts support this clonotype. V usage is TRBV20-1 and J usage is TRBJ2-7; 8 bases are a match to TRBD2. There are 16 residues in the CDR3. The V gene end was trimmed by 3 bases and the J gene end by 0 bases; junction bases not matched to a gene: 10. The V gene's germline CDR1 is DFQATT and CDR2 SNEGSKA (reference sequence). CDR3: CSASDRIAGYSYEQYF. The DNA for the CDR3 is TGCAGTGCTAGCGACAGAATAGCGGGATACTCCTACGAGCAGTACTTC.

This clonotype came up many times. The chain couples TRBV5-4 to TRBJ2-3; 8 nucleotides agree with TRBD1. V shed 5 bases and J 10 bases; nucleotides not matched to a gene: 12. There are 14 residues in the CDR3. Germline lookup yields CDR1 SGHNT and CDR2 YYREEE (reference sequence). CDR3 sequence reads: CASSTGQGRPAQYF. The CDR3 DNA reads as TGTGCCAGCAGTACAGGACAGGGTCGTCCTGCGCAGTATTTT. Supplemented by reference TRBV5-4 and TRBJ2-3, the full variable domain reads ETGVTQSPTHLIKTRGQQVTLRCSSQSGHNTVSWYQQALGQGPQFIFQYYREEENGRGNFPPRFSGLQFPNYSSELNVNALELDDSALYLCASSTGQGRPAQYFGPGTRLTVL.

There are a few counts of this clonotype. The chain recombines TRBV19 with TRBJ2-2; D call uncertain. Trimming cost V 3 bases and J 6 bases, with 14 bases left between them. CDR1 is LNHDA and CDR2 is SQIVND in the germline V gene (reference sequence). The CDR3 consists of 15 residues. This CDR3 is CASSIMDIVSGELFF. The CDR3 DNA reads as TGTGCCAGTAGTATTATGGATATCGTTTCCGGGGAGCTGTTTTTT.

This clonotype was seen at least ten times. In nucleotides, the CDR3 is TGTGCCACCAGCTCAATAGCGGATGCCACAGATACGCAGTATTTT. Protein sequence: CATSSIADATDTQYF. V and J are TRBV24-1 and TRBJ2-3; D possibly corresponds to TRBD2 (6 bases). Deletions cut 7 bases from V and 2 bases from J, with 15 bases between. The CDR3 contains 15 residues. Germline V CDR1 and CDR2: KGHDR, SFDVKD.

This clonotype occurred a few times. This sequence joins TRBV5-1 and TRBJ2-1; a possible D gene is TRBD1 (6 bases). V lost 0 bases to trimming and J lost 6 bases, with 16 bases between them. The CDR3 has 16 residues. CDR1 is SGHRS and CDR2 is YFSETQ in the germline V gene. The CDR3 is CASSLDPQGNLNEQFF. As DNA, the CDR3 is TGCGCCAGCAGCTTGGATCCACAGGGTAACCTCAATGAGCAGTTCTTC.

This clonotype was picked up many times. The CDR3 protein is CSVLEGSTDTQYF. CDR3 bases: TGCAGCGTTTTGGAGGGATCGACAGATACGCAGTATTTT. The V gene is TRBV29-1, the J gene TRBJ2-3, with D perhaps matching TRBD2 (6 bases). Germline CDR1 is SQVTM and CDR2 is ANQGSEA. V gave up 5 bases and J gave up 3 bases, with 12 bases separating them. The length of the CDR3 is 13 residues.

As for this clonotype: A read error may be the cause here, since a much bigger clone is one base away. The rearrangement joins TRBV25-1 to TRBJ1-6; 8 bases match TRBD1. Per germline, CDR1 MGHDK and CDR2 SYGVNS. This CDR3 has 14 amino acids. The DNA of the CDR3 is TGTGCCAGCGTCGGGACAGGTTGGAATTTACCCCTCCACTTT. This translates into CASVGTGWNLPLHF.

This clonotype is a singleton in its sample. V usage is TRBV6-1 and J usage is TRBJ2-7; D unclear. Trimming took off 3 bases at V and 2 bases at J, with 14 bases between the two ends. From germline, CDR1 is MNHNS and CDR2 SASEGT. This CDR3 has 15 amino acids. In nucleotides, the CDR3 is TGTGCCAGCAGTGACGCCCACCAGGTTGCCTACGAGCAGTACTTC. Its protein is CASSDAHQVAYEQYF.

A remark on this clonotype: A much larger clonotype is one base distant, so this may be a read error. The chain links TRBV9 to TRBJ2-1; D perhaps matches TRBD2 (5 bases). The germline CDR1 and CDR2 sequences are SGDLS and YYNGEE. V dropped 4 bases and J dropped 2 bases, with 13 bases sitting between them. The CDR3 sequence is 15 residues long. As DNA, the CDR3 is TGTGCCAGCAGCCCCACCGAGACTACCTACAATGAGCAGTTCTTC. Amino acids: CASSPTETTYNEQFF.

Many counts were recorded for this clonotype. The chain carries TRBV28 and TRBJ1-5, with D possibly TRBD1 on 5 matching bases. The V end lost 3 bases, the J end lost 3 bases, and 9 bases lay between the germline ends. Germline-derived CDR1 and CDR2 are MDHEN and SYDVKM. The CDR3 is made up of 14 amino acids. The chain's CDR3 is CASSFGGLNQPQHF. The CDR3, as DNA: TGTGCCAGCAGTTTTGGGGGACTCAATCAGCCCCAGCATTTT. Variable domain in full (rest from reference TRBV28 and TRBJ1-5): DVKVTQSSRYLVKRTGEKVFLECVQDMDHENMFWYRQDPGLGLRLIYFSYDVKMKEKGDIPEGYSVSREKKERFSLILESASTNQTSMYLCASSFGGLNQPQHFGDGTRLSIL.

The DNA of the CDR3 is TGTGCCAGCAGCACCGACAGGGTACTCAATCAGCCCCAGCATTTT. Amino acid sequence: CASSTDRVLNQPQHF. V and J are TRBV9 and TRBJ1-5; TRBD1 matches at 7 bases. CDR1 is SGDLS and CDR2 is YYNGEE in the germline V gene. This CDR3 is 15 amino acids long. The trim removed 4 bases at V and 3 bases at J, leaving 7 bases unmatched.

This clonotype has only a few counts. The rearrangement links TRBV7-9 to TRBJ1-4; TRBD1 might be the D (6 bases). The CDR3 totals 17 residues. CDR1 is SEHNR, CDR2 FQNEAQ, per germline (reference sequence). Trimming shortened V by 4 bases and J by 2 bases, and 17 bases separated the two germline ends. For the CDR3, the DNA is TGTGCCAGCAGCTCCCTATCGGGGGGCCGGACTAATGAAAAACTGTTTTTT. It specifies CASSSLSGGRTNEKLFF.

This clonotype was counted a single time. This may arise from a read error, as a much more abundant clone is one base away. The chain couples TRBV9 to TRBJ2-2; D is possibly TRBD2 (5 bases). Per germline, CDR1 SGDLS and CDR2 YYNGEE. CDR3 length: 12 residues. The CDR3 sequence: CASSVSTGELLF. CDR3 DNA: TGTGCCAGCAGCGTAAGCACCGGGGAGCTGCTTTTT.

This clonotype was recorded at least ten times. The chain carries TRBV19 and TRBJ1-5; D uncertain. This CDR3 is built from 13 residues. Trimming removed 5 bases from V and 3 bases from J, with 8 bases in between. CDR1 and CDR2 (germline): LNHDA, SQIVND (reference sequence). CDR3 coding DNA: TGTGCCAGTAGTTGGGCAGTCAATCAGCCCCAGCATTTT. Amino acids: CASSWAVNQPQHF.

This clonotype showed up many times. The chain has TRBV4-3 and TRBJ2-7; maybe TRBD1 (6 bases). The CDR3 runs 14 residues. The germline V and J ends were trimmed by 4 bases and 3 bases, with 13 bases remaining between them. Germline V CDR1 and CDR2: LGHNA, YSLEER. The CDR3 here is CASSPQTGNYEQYF. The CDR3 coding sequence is TGCGCCAGCAGCCCACAAACAGGGAACTACGAGCAGTACTTC.

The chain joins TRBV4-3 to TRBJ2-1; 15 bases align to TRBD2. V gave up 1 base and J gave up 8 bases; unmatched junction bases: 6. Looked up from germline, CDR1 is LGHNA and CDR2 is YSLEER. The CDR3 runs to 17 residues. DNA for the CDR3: TGCGCCAGCAGCCAAGGGACTAGCGGGGGGGCCGGGGATGAGCAGTTCTTC. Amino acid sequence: CASSQGTSGGAGDEQFF.

This CDR3 is CAIHPRAGVAGELFF. CDR3 sequence (DNA): TGTGCCATACACCCCCGGGCGGGGGTCGCCGGGGAGCTGTTTTTT. The rearrangement joins TRBV6-2 or TRBV6-3 to TRBJ2-2, with 7 bases matching TRBD2. The CDR3 has 15 residues. J lost 6 bases, V lost 10 bases, and 14 bases had no gene match. Germline V gene lookup returns CDR1 MNHEY and CDR2 SVGEGT.

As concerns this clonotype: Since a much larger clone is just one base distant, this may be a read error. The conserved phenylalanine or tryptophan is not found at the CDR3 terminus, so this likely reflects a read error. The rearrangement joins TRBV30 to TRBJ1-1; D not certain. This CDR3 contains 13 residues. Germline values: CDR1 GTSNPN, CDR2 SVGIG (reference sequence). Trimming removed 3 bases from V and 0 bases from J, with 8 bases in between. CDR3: CAWRDPMNTEAFS. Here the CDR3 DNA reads TGTGCCTGGAGGGACCCTATGAACACTGAAGCTTTCTCT.

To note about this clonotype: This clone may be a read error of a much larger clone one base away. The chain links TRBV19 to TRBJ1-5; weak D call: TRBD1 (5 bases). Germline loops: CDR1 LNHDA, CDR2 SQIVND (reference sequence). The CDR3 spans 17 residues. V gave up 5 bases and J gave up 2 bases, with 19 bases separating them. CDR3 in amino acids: CASSVGGTEWGNQPQHF. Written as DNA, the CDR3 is TGTGCCAGTAGTGTGGGAGGGACGGAGTGGGGCAATCAGCCCCAGCATTTT.

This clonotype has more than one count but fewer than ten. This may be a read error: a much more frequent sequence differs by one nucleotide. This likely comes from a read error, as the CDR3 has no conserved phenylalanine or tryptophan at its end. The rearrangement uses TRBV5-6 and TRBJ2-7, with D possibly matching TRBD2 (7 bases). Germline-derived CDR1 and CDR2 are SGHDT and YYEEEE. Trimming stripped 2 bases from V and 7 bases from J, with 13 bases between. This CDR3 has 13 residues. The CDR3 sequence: CASSLRGAPEQYS. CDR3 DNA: TGTGCCAGCAGCTTACGGGGGGCGCCTGAGCAGTACTCC.